This T cell receptor (beta chain) stems from a study of PD-L1 blockade in urothelial cancer. The time point was: peripheral blood 6 weeks after treatment start. J lost 6 bases, V lost 4 bases, and 4 bases had no gene match. The CDR3 contains 14 residues. Germline loops: CDR1 LNHDA, CDR2 SQIVND (reference sequence). Profiling relied on immunoSEQ multiplex PCR, and the TCRdb table lists in-frame clones only, not all of them. The sample has about 120,000 clones, about 82% seen once; the top ten hold around 2.4%. This receptor was obtained from a man between 50 and 59 years old with urothelial cancer. The gene calls are TRBV19 and TRBJ1-1; the match to TRBD1 covers 11 bases. Sequencing used PBMCs, obtained around atezolizumab (anti-PD-L1) treatment. CDR3 in DNA: TGTGCCAGTAGTAGGGACAGGGGGTTCGCTGAAGCTTTCTTT. Encoded protein: CASSRDRGFAEAFF.